This T cell receptor (beta chain) was identified during a study of T cell responses to AZD1222 COVID-19 vaccine. The V gene end was trimmed by 3 bases and the J gene end by 2 bases; junction bases not matched to a gene: 7. The germline CDR1 and CDR2 sequences are SNHLY and FYNNEI. The CDR3 consists of 16 residues. Generated by immunoSEQ multiplex PCR, the TCRdb table keeps only in-frame clones and is missing some. The repertoire holds roughly 200,000 clones, with over 80% as singletons. Study results and limitations: Baseline seropositives among AZD1222 recipients totaled only five or six. Unmutated regions of variants are reportedly targeted by nearly half of spike-specific TCRs. Clonal diversity was possibly underestimated; the donors were predominantly white British and more often female.

This clone was counted only a few times. Its antigen is as yet unknown. The gene calls are TRBV2 and TRBJ1-2; 9 bases align to TRBD1. Specimen: peripheral blood, collected 28 days after the second dose of the MenACWY control vaccine. The TCR originated in an adult who received the MenACWY meningococcal vaccine as a control. The CDR3 is CASSELGTGYNYGYTF. In nucleotides, the CDR3 is TGTGCCAGCAGTGAGCTGGGGACAGGGTACAACTATGGCTACACCTTC. The complete variable domain, with remaining parts taken from reference TRBV2 and TRBJ1-2, reads EPEVTQTPSHQVTQMGQEVILRCVPISNHLYFYWYRQILGQKVEFLVSFYNNEISEKSEIFDDQFSVERPDGSNFTLKIRSTKLEDSAMYFCASSELGTGYNYGYTFGSGTRLTVV.